This TCR beta chain was retrieved from a study of blood T cells in healthy people across ages. Combining a sample-barcoded 5' primer with a J-beta primer mix, a second PCR ran for about 7 to 12 cycles. Each CDR3 protein is one row after TCRdb ran MiXCR on the 5' RACE reads. Of roughly 860,000 distinct CDR3 sequences detected, approximately 59% appear once; the ten largest clones hold 25% to 30%. CDR1 SGHTA and CDR2 FQGTGA come from the germline V gene. The CDR3 extends over 13 amino acids. The germline V and J ends were trimmed by 6 bases and 11 bases, with 14 bases remaining between them. The study, taken as a whole, reports: Donor CMV status was unknown, possibly confounding expanded clonotype changes.

With regard to this clonotype: What it recognizes is unknown.

This clonotype originated in a man between 25 and 39 years old in good health. This rearrangement joins TRBV7-3 to TRBJ1-6, with D possibly TRBD1 on 6 matching bases. Sequencing was performed on blood. This chain's CDR3 is CASSLQGQAPLHF. CDR3 DNA sequence: TGTGCCAGCAGTTTACAGGGTCAGGCACCCCTCCACTTT.